These 10 T cell receptor beta chains originate from one sample sequenced in a study of T cell repertoires in cytomegalovirus infection (dated by TCRdb to between 2018 and 2021). The treatment or condition tag for this specimen amounts to: in vitro stimulation with specific CMV peptide epitopes to enrich CMV-specific T cells. The listed sequencing device is Illumina HiSeq 1500. TCRdb reworked the public reads: Q25 trimming with fastp, MiXCR clone assembly, productive beta chains retained. Each entry merges the rows of one CDR3 protein and shows their most common DNA and genes. The table for this sample lists about 310,000 distinct CDR3 sequences; about 25% of them were counted only once. More than 10% of the sample is held by the ten biggest clonotypes. Their recognized antigens are unknown. Sequenced material: cultured PBMCs, taken from culture after CMV antigen stimulation. These receptors were collected from a human donor in good health (CMV status not recorded). Some clones in this sample may be carry-over from other donors' samples.

This clonotype was observed a handful of times. The chain uses TRBV7-2 and TRBJ2-7; 9 nucleotides agree with TRBD2. Per the germline V gene, CDR1 is SGHTA and CDR2 is FQGNSA. The CDR3 is 15 amino acids. With V trimmed by 4 bases and J by 6 bases, 10 bases remained unmatched. The CDR3 nucleotides are TGTGCCAGCAGCTATAGCGGGAGTCAGTCCGGCGAGCAGTACTTC. Its protein product is CASSYSGSQSGEQYF.

V gene TRBV2 combines with J gene TRBJ1-1; 7 nucleotides line up with TRBD1. V lost 7 bases, J lost 0 bases, and 11 bases stayed unmatched. CDR1 is SNHLY, CDR2 FYNNEI, per germline. The CDR3 covers 16 residues. For the CDR3, the DNA is TGTGCCAGCACGGAGGGGGCAGGGCGTCTGAACACTGAAGCTTTCTTT. Protein sequence: CASTEGAGRLNTEAFF. Complete variable domain (other parts from reference TRBV2 and TRBJ1-1): EPEVTQTPSHQVTQMGQEVILRCVPISNHLYFYWYRQILGQKVEFLVSFYNNEISEKSEIFDDQFSVERPDGSNFTLKIRSTKLEDSAMYFCASTEGAGRLNTEAFFGQGTRLTVV.

This clonotype has a single count. The rearrangement uses TRBV6-6 and TRBJ1-2; perhaps TRBD1 as D (6 bases). V was trimmed by 5 bases and J by 4 bases, leaving 17 bases between them. Germline CDR1 MNHNY, CDR2 SVGAGI (reference sequence). The CDR3 has 15 residues. CDR3 sequence reads: CASSDRPKDRYGYTF. The CDR3 DNA reads as TGTGCCAGCAGTGACAGGCCCAAGGACCGCTATGGCTACACCTTC.

The chain employs TRBV3-1 and TRBJ1-2; no reliable D call. Germline-derived CDR1 and CDR2 are LGHDT and YNNKEL (reference sequence). This CDR3 is 13 amino acids long. V was shortened by 0 bases and J by 8 bases, with 10 bases between the two germline ends. The CDR3 nucleotides read TGTGCCAGCAGCCAAGACCGGATGGGAGGCTACACCTTC. It is translated as CASSQDRMGGYTF.

This clonotype was recorded a few times. The gene calls are TRBV4-2 and TRBJ2-4; weak D call: TRBD2 (6 bases). Trimming took off 0 bases at V and 1 base at J, with 16 bases between the two ends. In germline, CDR1 is LGHNA, CDR2 YNFKEQ. This CDR3 comprises 18 residues. In nucleotides, the CDR3 is TGTGCCAGCAGCCAAGATTTTTCCCGCGGGATGGCCAAAAACATTCAGTACTTC. The encoded protein is CASSQDFSRGMAKNIQYF.

This clonotype appeared many times. The chain joins TRBV7-2 to TRBJ2-7, with 9 bases aligning to TRBD2. Germline V CDR1 and CDR2: SGHTA, FQGNSA. The CDR3 is 15 residues long. The trim removed 2 bases at V and 2 bases at J, leaving 4 bases unmatched. The CDR3 sequence is CASSLWASGTYEQYF. Here the CDR3 DNA reads TGTGCCAGCAGCTTATGGGCTAGCGGGACCTACGAGCAGTACTTC.

This clonotype was counted many times. The rearrangement joins TRBV7-2 to TRBJ1-5; 7 nucleotides match TRBD1. V lost 5 bases to trimming and J lost 1 base; unmatched junction nucleotides: 2. The CDR3 totals 14 residues. The germline V gene has CDR1 SGHTA and CDR2 FQGNSA. In DNA, the CDR3 is TGTGCCAGCAGCGCGACAGGGAGCAATCAGCCCCAGCATTTT. Protein sequence: CASSATGSNQPQHF.

This clonotype was found a few times. This chain links TRBV2 with TRBJ2-5; perhaps D is TRBD1 or TRBD2 (6 bases each). Germline V gene lookup returns CDR1 SNHLY and CDR2 FYNNEI. Trimming removed 3 bases from V and 5 bases from J, with 16 bases in between. The CDR3 consists of 15 residues. CDR3 residues: CASSERLGGRETQYF. In nucleotides, the CDR3 is TGTGCCAGCAGTGAGCGACTAGGGGGGAGGGAGACCCAGTACTTC.

The chain has TRBV5-4 and TRBJ2-7; 7 bases fit TRBD2. The CDR3 is made up of 14 amino acids. V dropped 0 bases and J dropped 3; count of bases not matched to a gene: 3. The V gene's germline CDR1 is SGHNT and CDR2 YYREEE (reference sequence). CDR3 DNA: TGTGCCAGCAGCTTGGACGGCGGGGGCTACGAGCAGTACTTC. It yields the protein CASSLDGGGYEQYF.

Only a few counts were recorded for this clonotype. This chain uses TRBV5-6 with TRBJ2-1; tentatively, D is TRBD2 (5 bases). The germline V and J ends were trimmed by 4 bases and 4 bases, with 18 bases remaining between them. Looked up from germline, CDR1 is SGHDT and CDR2 is YYEEEE. The CDR3 is 16 residues long. The CDR3 DNA is TGTGCCAGCAGCCCACGAAACCCACTAGTGTACAATGAGCAGTTCTTC. Translated: CASSPRNPLVYNEQFF.